This T cell receptor beta chain was documented in a study of cytomegalovirus exposure and HLA in healthy donors. In the study overall: The use of the same platform for the roughly 130 validation repertoires and the 666 first-cohort repertoires was reported by a later analysis. Broader study findings: In vitro, a few CMV-associated chains proved specific for CMV antigens.

Produced via immunoSEQ multiplex PCR; TCRdb's table is partial and in-frame only. This table holds fewer than 200,000 clones, around nine tenths found once. Note on this clone: What it recognizes is unknown.

The CDR3 length is 15 residues. V shed 5 bases, J shed 0 bases, and the junction held 5 bases outside the gene matches. Germline CDR1 SGHNT, CDR2 YENEEA. J is TRBJ2-3 and V is TRBV11-3; 7 nucleotides line up with TRBD1. The specimen sequenced was PBMCs. The TCR sequence derives from a man aged 25 to 40 in good health and CMV-seropositive. Here the CDR3 reads CASSPGQPSTDTQYF. DNA of the CDR3: TGTGCCAGCAGCCCGGGACAGCCGAGCACAGATACGCAGTATTTT.